The rows below give T cell receptor beta chains drawn from one sample of a study of beta chain features in type 1 diabetes. Sequencing was performed with immunoSEQ multiplex PCR; in TCRdb, only in-frame clones are kept and a portion is missing. The data contain roughly 230,000 clones, 9% to 10% of them singletons. The sequencing sample was made of naive CD4+ T cells from blood. The receptors come from a woman between 18 and 29 years old in good health. Both conserved end residues are part of each CDR3. The order of the fields is clone size, V gene, D gene, J gene, CDR3 DNA, CDR3 protein. A D gene is named only where the DNA matches it firmly. Clone size, where shown, is once, few, many, or a class for clones that have expanded.

few	TRBV7-9	.	TRBJ1-1	TGTGCCAGCAGCGAAGGGGTTGGGGGACTTCAAGCTTTCTTT	CASSEGVGGLQAFF
few	TRBV28	.	TRBJ2-7	TGTGCCAGCAGTTTGGCCGACAACTACGAGCAGTACTTC	CASSLADNYEQYF
few	TRBV15	.	TRBJ2-2	TGTGCCACCAGCAGAGATCCTCCAGGGGCAGTCACCGGGGAGCTGTTTTTT	CATSRDPPGAVTGELFF
.	TRBV6-5	TRBD1	TRBJ1-2	TGTGCCAGCAGTTACGCAAGACAGGGGGCTGGCGGCTACACCTTC	CASSYARQGAGGYTF
.	TRBV30	.	TRBJ1-2	TGTGCCTGCCGGACAGAAGCCTATGGCTACACCTTC	CACRTEAYGYTF
.	TRBV27	TRBD1	TRBJ1-1	TGTGCCAGCAGTCCAGCCGGGACAGGGACCACTGAAGCTTTCTTT	CASSPAGTGTTEAFF
.	TRBV7-8	TRBD1	TRBJ2-7	TGTGCCAGCAGCCGTGCGGACAGGACAACCTACGAGCAGTACTTC	CASSRADRTTYEQYF
.	TRBV18	TRBD1	TRBJ1-5	TGTGCCAGCTCGGGGACAGGGGAACAGCCCCAGCATTTT	CASSGTGEQPQHF
.	TRBV27	TRBD1	TRBJ2-5	TGTGCCAGCAGCCGACAGGGGGGGAAGACCCAGTACTTC	CASSRQGGKTQYF
few	TRBV6-1	.	TRBJ2-1	TGTGCCAGCAGTGAACAGTCGGGAGTAACTCAAAATGAGCAGTTCTTC	CASSEQSGVTQNEQFF
few	TRBV11-2	TRBD2	TRBJ2-7	TGTGCCAGCACCCCCCGGCGCCTAGCGGGTGAGCAGTACTTC	CASTPRRLAGEQYF
.	TRBV5-1	.	TRBJ2-7	TGCGCCAGCAGCCCGATGACGGGACACCTCTACGAGCAGTACTTC	CASSPMTGHLYEQYF
once	TRBV2	TRBD2	TRBJ2-5	TGTGCCAGCAGTGAAAGGGAGACTAGCATGGAGACCCAGTACTTC	CASSERETSMETQYF
few	TRBV30	TRBD2	TRBJ2-1	TGTGCCTGGGGGACCCTAGCGGGAGGGTACAATGAGCAGTTCTTC	CAWGTLAGGYNEQFF
many	TRBV7-9	.	TRBJ2-7	TGTGCCAGCAGCTTTCGGGGCTACGAGCAGTACTTC	CASSFRGYEQYF
few	TRBV7-2	.	TRBJ2-7	TGTGCCAGCAGCTTAGCTCTCAGGGCCCTCTCCTACGAGCAGTACTTC	CASSLALRALSYEQYF
.	TRBV30	.	TRBJ1-4	TGTGCCTGGAGTGTTGTTTTCGGTGAAAAACTGTTTTTT	CAWSVVFGEKLFF
few	TRBV19	.	TRBJ1-1	TGTGCCAGTAGTACTACCAGGGTTAGGACTGAAGCTTTCTTT	CASSTTRVRTEAFF
.	TRBV5-1	TRBD1	TRBJ2-7	TGCGCCAGCAGCCCATCCCCACAGGGGATCTACGAGCAGTACTTC	CASSPSPQGIYEQYF
.	TRBV2	.	TRBJ2-6	TGTGCCAGCAGAGGGACATGGGGGGCCAACGTCCTGACTTTC	CASRGTWGANVLTF
.	TRBV7-3	.	TRBJ1-2	TGTGCCAGCAGCTTCATAGGGGATTTGGTAGGTGGCTACACCTTC	CASSFIGDLVGGYTF
few	TRBV1	.	TRBJ2-1	TGCACCAGCACCCTCCAACTAGCGGGTTCCTACAATGAGCAGTTCTTC	CTSTLQLAGSYNEQFF
.	TRBV30	TRBD1	TRBJ1-3	TGTGCCTGGAGCCGGGGACAGGTCGGGGGAAACACCATATATTTT	CAWSRGQVGGNTIYF
few	TRBV28	.	TRBJ1-2	TGTGCCAGCAGTTTACGGGTGACTCTTGGCTACACCTTC	CASSLRVTLGYTF
.	TRBV6-6	.	TRBJ2-7	TGTGCCAGCAGTCCCTCGGGTGCAGAGCAGTACTTC	CASSPSGAEQYF
many	TRBV15	.	TRBJ2-1	TGTGCCACCAGCAGAGTGGGGGCGAACTACAATGAGCAGTTCTTC	CATSRVGANYNEQFF
few	TRBV7-6	.	TRBJ2-3	TGTGCCAGCAGCTCCCGCGGCACAGATACGCAGTATTTT	CASSSRGTDTQYF
.	TRBV2	TRBD2	TRBJ2-1	TGTGCCAGCAGAAAGAAGAGGAGGACTAGCGGGAAGGACTACAATGAGCAGTTCTTC	CASRKKRRTSGKDYNEQFF
.	TRBV18	.	TRBJ1-2	TGTGCCAGCTCACCAACGACGGGGGTAGACTATGGCTACACCTTC	CASSPTTGVDYGYTF
few	TRBV5-1	.	TRBJ1-5	TGCGCCAGCAGCTTGGATCCAGGTCAGCCCCAGCATTTT	CASSLDPGQPQHF
many	TRBV10-3	TRBD1	TRBJ2-6	TGTGCCACCGGATCAGGGGGCGGCGTCCTGACTTTC	CATGSGGGVLTF
.	TRBV28	.	TRBJ2-3	TGTGCCAGCAGTAAACGCAGGGGAGGGAGGACAGATACGCAGTATTTT	CASSKRRGGRTDTQYF
.	TRBV7-9	.	TRBJ2-7	TGTGCCAGCAGCTTAGGGGACATTCGAAACTCCTACGAGCAGTACTTC	CASSLGDIRNSYEQYF
.	TRBV19	.	TRBJ2-3	TGTGCCAGCCGACTTCCTAGCACAGATACGCAGTATTTT	CASRLPSTDTQYF
.	TRBV5-1	.	TRBJ1-1	TGCGCCAGCAGCTCCGAGGTGAACACTGAAGCTTTCTTT	CASSSEVNTEAFF
.	TRBV10-3	.	TRBJ2-1	TGTGCCATAAGGGACACTACAGCGATGGTGATCTACAATGAGCAGTTCTTC	CAIRDTTAMVIYNEQFF
few	TRBV7-3	TRBD1	TRBJ2-1	TGTGCCAGCAGCTCCCGACAGGGAGATCGCTTCTTC	CASSSRQGDRFF
few	TRBV5-1	TRBD1	TRBJ2-3	TGCGCCAGCAGCTGGGGGGACAGGGCGGCAGATACGCAGTATTTT	CASSWGDRAADTQYF
.	TRBV18	.	TRBJ2-5	TGTGCCAGCTCAATACGGGAAACACAAGAGACCCAGTACTTC	CASSIRETQETQYF
few	TRBV4-1	.	TRBJ1-4	TGCGCCAGCAGCCAGGGCTTAACAGGTAGAAATGAAAAACTGTTTTTT	CASSQGLTGRNEKLFF
few	TRBV6-6	.	TRBJ1-5	TGTGCCAGCAGTACCCGCCCTGAAGGAGGGACCCAGCATTTT	CASSTRPEGGTQHF
many	TRBV30	.	TRBJ1-5	TGTGCCTGGAGTGTACGAGTATCGGATCAGCCCCAGCATTTT	CAWSVRVSDQPQHF
.	TRBV10-2	TRBD1	TRBJ1-2	TGCGCCAGCAGTGCCCTGACAGGGGGCGTCTATGGCTACACCTTC	CASSALTGGVYGYTF
.	TRBV2	TRBD1	TRBJ1-5	TGTGCCAGCAATACAGGGGGAAGTAGTCAGCCCCAGCATTTT	CASNTGGSSQPQHF
few	TRBV9	TRBD2	TRBJ2-1	TGTGCCAGCAGCGTAGGAGGGCGGGGGGGCTACAATGAGCAGTTCTTC	CASSVGGRGGYNEQFF
few	TRBV19	TRBD1	TRBJ1-2	TGTGCCAGTAGCCCCGGACAGGGGGCGTGGGGCTACACCTTC	CASSPGQGAWGYTF
few	TRBV30	TRBD2	TRBJ2-5	TGTGCCTGGAGGAAAGGGCTAGCGGGGGGACAGGAGACCCAGTACTTC	CAWRKGLAGGQETQYF
.	TRBV5-1	TRBD2	TRBJ2-2	TGCGCCAGCAGCTGGGGGGGAGACACCGGGGAGCTGTTTTTT	CASSWGGDTGELFF